The 28 T cell receptor beta chains given below trace back to one sample, sequenced in a study of cytomegalovirus exposure and HLA in healthy donors. PCR involved 60 Vbeta and 13 Jbeta primers. The data were produced by immunoSEQ multiplex PCR, yet TCRdb's version contains in-frame clones alone and is incomplete. Of around 190,000 clones in the sample, 85% are singletons; the top ten hold less than 2.5%. Sequencing input: PBMCs. The receptors were gathered from a woman aged 45-59 years in good health and CMV-seronegative.

This clone was found a few times. The chain links TRBV11-2 to TRBJ2-5, with TRBD2 matching 9 bases. With V trimmed by 5 bases and J by 2 bases, 3 bases remained unmatched. The CDR3 runs 14 residues. Germline V CDR1 and CDR2: SGHAT, FQNNGV. CDR3 sequence: CASSTTSGQETQYF. In nucleotides, the CDR3 is TGTGCCAGCAGCACGACTAGCGGACAAGAGACCCAGTACTTC.

V usage is TRBV28 and J usage is TRBJ1-2; TRBD1 might be the D (6 bases). This CDR3 region has 15 residues. V was trimmed by 6 bases and J by 2 bases, leaving 16 bases between them. Per germline, CDR1 MDHEN and CDR2 SYDVKM. DNA of the CDR3: TGTGCCAGCAGCACACCAGGGGTTTTCAACTATGGCTACACCTTC. Residues: CASSTPGVFNYGYTF.

In this sample, this clone turned up once. The chain has TRBV29-1 and TRBJ1-1, with 8 bases matching TRBD1. Looked up from germline, CDR1 is SQVTM and CDR2 is ANQGSEA. There are 12 residues in the CDR3. V trimming: 6 bases; J trimming: 3 bases; junction bases outside the gene matches: 3. CDR3 nucleotides: TGCAGCGTGGACAGGGCATACACTGAAGCTTTCTTT. It is translated as CSVDRAYTEAFF.

Details on this clone: This sample also contains other DNA sequences that code for the same CDR3. The chain uses TRBV9 and TRBJ2-1, with TRBD2 identical over 8 bases. From germline, CDR1 is SGDLS and CDR2 YYNGEE. The CDR3 is 15 amino acids. V gave up 0 bases and J gave up 4 bases; unmatched junction bases: 3. The CDR3 sequence is CASSVVSGSYNEQFF. The CDR3 DNA sequence: TGTGCCAGCAGCGTAGTGAGCGGGAGTTACAATGAGCAGTTCTTC.

This clone was detected once. The chain carries TRBV9 and TRBJ2-1; 10 nucleotides agree with TRBD1. CDR1 SGDLS and CDR2 YYNGEE come from the germline V gene. CDR3 size: 17 residues. The junction had 14 bases not matched to a gene; V was cut back by 4 bases and J by 7 bases. Here the CDR3 DNA reads TGTGCCAGCAGCCCGAGAGCCGGGACAGGGGCCTTAAATGAGCAGTTCTTC. It is translated as CASSPRAGTGALNEQFF.

This clone was seen once. CDR3 in amino acids: CASSLTDSNTGELFF. CDR3 DNA sequence: TGCGCCAGCAGCCTTACCGACAGTAACACCGGGGAGCTGTTTTTT. This chain connects TRBV4-1 to TRBJ2-2; D is perhaps TRBD1 (5 bases). V was clipped by 4 bases and J by 2 bases, with 11 bases between them. This CDR3 has 15 residues. Per the germline V gene, CDR1 is MGHRA and CDR2 is YSYEKL.

The chain is built from TRBV6-1 and TRBJ1-4; 8 bases are a match to TRBD1. Trimming took 3 bases from V and 7 from J; bases not matched to a gene: 7. Germline CDR1 MNHNS, CDR2 SASEGT. The CDR3 is made up of 15 amino acids. The CDR3: CASSEGNRGFEKLFF. In DNA, the CDR3 is TGTGCCAGCAGTGAGGGGAACAGGGGGTTTGAAAAACTGTTTTTT.

The V and J genes are TRBV27 and TRBJ2-7, with 11 bases aligning to TRBD1. In germline, CDR1 is MNHEY, CDR2 SMNVEV (reference sequence). J was trimmed by 4 bases and V by 4 bases; bases with no gene match: 9. CDR3 length equals 16 residues. CDR3 region: CASSSHRGQGAYEQYF. CDR3 coding DNA: TGTGCCAGCAGTTCCCATCGAGGACAGGGGGCATACGAGCAGTACTTC.

The chain has TRBV27 and TRBJ1-1; the match to TRBD1 covers 7 bases. The V and J ends lost 7 bases and 3 bases, in that order; junction bases with no gene match: 8. Per the germline V gene, CDR1 is MNHEY and CDR2 is SMNVEV (reference sequence). The CDR3 contains 14 residues. The CDR3 DNA is TGTGCCAGCAAAAGACAGGGCGGGGACACTGAAGCTTTCTTT. It specifies CASKRQGGDTEAFF.

The chain uses TRBV9 and TRBJ1-4, with D tentatively TRBD1 (5 bases). CDR1 is SGDLS and CDR2 is YYNGEE in the germline V gene. Trimming removed 0 bases from V and 8 bases from J, with 14 bases in between. This CDR3 is built from 15 residues. CDR3 region: CASSVGGQGVEKLFF. In nucleotides, the CDR3 is TGTGCCAGCAGCGTAGGGGGTCAGGGTGTCGAAAAACTGTTTTTT. Full variable domain (rest looked up from reference TRBV9 and TRBJ1-4): DSGVTQTPKHLITATGQRVTLRCSPRSGDLSVYWYQQSLDQGLQFLIQYYNGEERAKGNILERFSAQQFPDLHSELNLSSLELGDSALYFCASSVGGQGVEKLFFGSGTQLSVL.

This clone has only a few counts. The genes are TRBV6-5 and TRBJ2-7; the match to TRBD1 covers 9 bases. This CDR3 comprises 15 residues. V gave up 5 bases and J gave up 4 bases; unmatched junction bases: 9. CDR1 MNHEY and CDR2 SVGAGI come from the germline V gene. CDR3 bases: TGTGCCAGCAGTAGCCGGGGACAGGGAGGGTACGAGCAGTACTTC. Its translation is CASSSRGQGGYEQYF.

The chain links TRBV18 to TRBJ2-1; a possible D gene is TRBD1 (5 bases). V lost 0 bases and J lost 9, with 12 bases in between. This CDR3 has 14 residues. Germline CDR1 KGHSH, CDR2 LQKENI. The CDR3 region is CASSPPLPQGEQFF. CDR3 in DNA: TGTGCCAGCTCACCACCCCTACCCCAGGGTGAGCAGTTCTTC. The variable domain in full, completed from reference TRBV18 and TRBJ2-1, reads NAGVMQNPRHLVRRRGQEARLRCSPMKGHSHVYWYRQLPEEGLKFMVYLQKENIIDESGMPKERFSAEFPKEGPSILRIQQVVRGDSAAYFCASSPPLPQGEQFFGPGTRLTVL.

V and J are TRBV7-3 and TRBJ2-1; 10 nucleotides align to TRBD2. Germline V gene lookup returns CDR1 SGHTA and CDR2 FQGTGA. V lost 5 bases and J lost 4; bases outside the gene matches: 5. There are 15 residues in the CDR3. CDR3 DNA sequence: TGTGCCAGCAGCGATGGACTAGCGGAGTACAATGAGCAGTTCTTC. Translation: CASSDGLAEYNEQFF.

This chain uses TRBV7-2 with TRBJ1-2; 12 bases line up with TRBD1. Per germline, CDR1 SGHTA and CDR2 FQGNSA. With 5 bases clipped from V and 8 bases from J, the junction kept 12 bases outside the gene matches. The length of the CDR3 is 16 residues. The CDR3 sequence: CASSLPMGQGARGYTF. The CDR3 DNA follows: TGTGCCAGCAGCCTCCCGATGGGACAGGGGGCGCGAGGCTACACCTTC.

The J gene is TRBJ1-2, the V gene TRBV19; 11 bases map to TRBD1. Germline values: CDR1 LNHDA, CDR2 SQIVND (reference sequence). Trimming removed 6 bases from V and 4 bases from J; junction bases left unmatched: 4. This CDR3 region has 14 residues. CDR3 coding DNA: TGTGCCAGTAGACCCGGGACAGGGGGCTATGGCTACACCTTC. It is translated as CASRPGTGGYGYTF.

The rearrangement joins TRBV7-9 to TRBJ2-5, with 7 positions matching TRBD1. The CDR3 extends over 13 amino acids. Germline V gene lookup returns CDR1 SEHNR and CDR2 FQNEAQ (reference sequence). J was trimmed by 4 bases and V by 4 bases; bases with no gene match: 3. The CDR3 sequence: CASSSRGPETQYF. CDR3 DNA sequence: TGTGCCAGCAGCTCGAGGGGGCCAGAGACCCAGTACTTC.

The gene calls are TRBV6-4 and TRBJ2-4; D is unclear. Germline assignment: CDR1 MRHNA and CDR2 SNTAGT. There are 13 residues in the CDR3. Trimming stripped 5 bases from V and 0 bases from J, with 5 bases between. The CDR3 sequence: CASSLLAKNIQYF. The DNA of the CDR3 is TGTGCCAGCAGTCTTTTAGCCAAAAACATTCAGTACTTC.

The chain employs TRBV28 and TRBJ1-2, with unresolved D. V was clipped by 6 bases and J by 4 bases, with 9 bases between them. This CDR3 has 12 residues. From germline, CDR1 is MDHEN and CDR2 SYDVKM. This chain's CDR3 is CASRSGVYGYTF. The DNA of the CDR3 is TGTGCCAGCAGGTCGGGAGTCTATGGCTACACCTTC.

The chain couples TRBV19 to TRBJ2-5; D may be TRBD1 (5 bases). The CDR3 runs to 14 residues. Germline lookup yields CDR1 LNHDA and CDR2 SQIVND (reference sequence). V dropped 2 bases and J dropped 2 bases, with 9 bases sitting between them. The CDR3 reads CASSIQGWQETQYF. The CDR3 DNA reads as TGTGCCAGTAGTATACAGGGTTGGCAAGAGACCCAGTACTTC.

This chain's CDR3 is CASSFNIGVVNNSPLHF. In DNA form, the CDR3 reads TGTGCCAGCAGTTTTAATATCGGGGTTGTCAATAATTCACCCCTCCACTTT. The rearrangement joins TRBV7-2 to TRBJ1-6; D is unresolved. The CDR3 consists of 17 residues. Germline V gene sequence: CDR1 SGHTA, CDR2 FQGNSA. Trimming pared 6 bases from V and 5 bases from J, leaving 20 bases between.

Comment on this clone: Other DNA sequences in this sample translate to the same CDR3. V usage is TRBV6-5 and J usage is TRBJ2-7; 10 bases line up with TRBD2. This CDR3 is 15 amino acids long. The germline gives CDR1 MNHEY, CDR2 SVGAGI. V was pared by 0 bases and J by 3 bases, with 2 bases of the junction left unmatched. CDR3 protein: CASSYSPSGSYEQYF. CDR3 nucleotide sequence: TGTGCCAGCAGTTACTCTCCTAGCGGGAGCTACGAGCAGTACTTC.

The chain combines TRBV5-1 with TRBJ2-7; 11 nucleotides line up with TRBD2. The CDR3 has 17 amino acids. V lost 0 bases, J lost 1 base, and 6 bases stayed unmatched. CDR1 is SGHRS and CDR2 is YFSETQ in the germline V gene. Here the CDR3 reads CASSLEVLAGGSYEQYF. The CDR3, as DNA: TGCGCCAGCAGCTTGGAGGTGCTAGCGGGAGGATCCTACGAGCAGTACTTC.

The V gene is TRBV15, the J gene TRBJ2-7; 11 bases match TRBD1. The CDR3 has 16 amino acids. Trimming took 2 bases from V and 9 from J; bases not matched to a gene: 12. Germline V gene sequence: CDR1 LNHNV, CDR2 YYDKDF (reference sequence). The CDR3 reads CATSRTIGQGAPVQYF. The CDR3 coding sequence is TGTGCCACCAGCAGAACGATAGGACAGGGGGCGCCTGTGCAGTACTTC.

This chain uses TRBV6-6 with TRBJ2-5; 8 bases are a match to TRBD2. The germline gives CDR1 MNHNY, CDR2 SVGAGI (reference sequence). The CDR3 totals 15 residues. The V and J ends lost 3 bases and 5 bases, in that order; junction bases with no gene match: 8. The DNA of the CDR3 is TGTGCCAGCAGTTATGGACTAGCAGGCGGGGAGACCCAGTACTTC. Its protein is CASSYGLAGGETQYF.

CDR3 nucleotide sequence: TGTGCCAGCAGTCCGGTCCGACTAGCTAAAGATACGCAGTATTTT. Amino acids: CASSPVRLAKDTQYF. The chain joins TRBV27 to TRBJ2-3, with 7 positions matching TRBD2. With V trimmed by 5 bases and J by 5 bases, 10 bases remained unmatched. CDR1 and CDR2 from the germline V gene are MNHEY and SMNVEV (reference sequence). The CDR3 has 15 residues.

This rearrangement joins TRBV5-4 to TRBJ2-5; TRBD2 matches at 9 bases. The CDR3 is 16 residues long. V gave up 4 bases and J gave up 5 bases; unmatched junction bases: 12. Germline CDR1 SGHNT, CDR2 YYREEE (reference sequence). The CDR3 nucleotides read TGTGCCAGCAGCCCCTCCTTGAGCGGGAGGAGGGAGACCCAGTACTTC. Translated, it gives CASSPSLSGRRETQYF.

V gene TRBV7-8 combines with J gene TRBJ2-2; 13 bases line up with TRBD2. Losses at the gene ends were 2 bases for V and 2 bases for J; bases not matched to a gene: 2. The CDR3 has 17 residues. Germline loops: CDR1 SGHVS, CDR2 FQNEAQ. The CDR3, as DNA: TGTGCCAGCAGCTTAAGGACTAGCGGGGGAAACACCGGGGAGCTGTTTTTT. Translating gives CASSLRTSGGNTGELFF.

This clone was found once. The chain is built from TRBV28 and TRBJ1-2, with TRBD1 as a possible D gene (6 bases). Germline V CDR1 and CDR2: MDHEN, SYDVKM. The CDR3 is made up of 16 amino acids. Deletions cut 2 bases from V and 7 bases from J, with 20 bases between. CDR3 bases: TGTGCCAGCAGTTTAAGGGACATACCTCTTGCGGGTGGCTACACCTTC. The encoded protein is CASSLRDIPLAGGYTF.